This T cell receptor beta chain was profiled in a study of blood T cell repertoires in COVID-19. Study-wide context: Samples of COVID-19 (acute and convalescent) were obtained from the United States, Italy and Spain. Sources were T cells, B-cell-depleted T cells, or PBMCs; the material itself was cDNA or gDNA.

Enrolled through a virtual design, the participants were between 18 and 89 years of age and came from 24 US areas. Germline-derived CDR1 and CDR2 are WNHNN and SYGVQD (reference sequence). The ends were cut back, 5 bases at V and 0 bases at J, with 12 bases in the middle. The CDR3 has 15 residues. Profiling relied on immunoSEQ multiplex PCR, and the TCRdb table lists in-frame clones only, not all of them. In the table there are approximately 140,000 clones, less than 90% of which are singletons. The gene calls are TRBV10-1 and TRBJ2-3; D possibly corresponds to TRBD1 (5 bases). The sequenced material came from PBMCs or T cells enriched from blood (not recorded which). The sequence derives from a woman aged 45-65 years who had recovered from COVID-19. The CDR3 DNA sequence: TGCGCCAGCAGTTTTCAGGGTTCTAGCACAGATACGCAGTATTTT. Its translation: CASSFQGSSTDTQYF.